The 5 T cell receptor beta chains below all came from one sample that was sequenced in a study of identical twins. From the 5' RACE reads, TCRdb called clonotypes with MiXCR, one entry per CDR3 protein. The sample holds about 450,000 distinct CDR3 sequences, roughly 18% seen once. The sample taken for sequencing was naive T cells sorted from blood. The receptor set was obtained from a man in his fifties in good health.

V is TRBV5-1 and J is TRBJ1-2; 9 bases agree with TRBD1. Germline assignment: CDR1 SGHRS and CDR2 YFSETQ. V was clipped by 0 bases and J by 4 bases; unmatched bases: 7. The CDR3 has 16 amino acids. The CDR3 sequence is CASSLGPTGGGYGYTF. In nucleotides, the CDR3 is TGCGCCAGCAGCTTGGGACCGACAGGGGGAGGCTATGGCTACACCTTC.

About this clonotype itself: This sequence may be a read error, since a much larger clone differs from it by one base. V usage is TRBV4-2 and J usage is TRBJ1-2; tentative D call: TRBD1 (6 bases). Germline V gives CDR1 LGHNA, CDR2 YNFKEQ. The length of the CDR3 is 14 residues. DNA of the CDR3: TGTGCCAGCGGCCACCACGGGACACCGTATGGCTACACCTTC. Its translation: CASGHHGTPYGYTF.

This clonotype turned up a few times. The chain joins TRBV2 to TRBJ2-1; maybe TRBD2 (5 bases). Germline V gene sequence: CDR1 SNHLY, CDR2 FYNNEI. V was trimmed by 5 bases and J by 3 bases, leaving 14 bases between them. The CDR3 length is 15 residues. The CDR3 region is CASSPRIGVYNEQFF. Here the CDR3 DNA reads TGTGCCAGCAGTCCTAGAATCGGGGTCTACAATGAGCAGTTCTTC. Variable domain in full (rest from reference TRBV2 and TRBJ2-1): EPEVTQTPSHQVTQMGQEVILRCVPISNHLYFYWYRQILGQKVEFLVSFYNNEISEKSEIFDDQFSVERPDGSNFTLKIRSTKLEDSAMYFCASSPRIGVYNEQFFGPGTRLTVL.

V usage is TRBV7-2 and J usage is TRBJ2-1; 7 positions match TRBD2. V dropped 5 bases and J dropped 2; count of bases not matched to a gene: 9. Per germline, CDR1 SGHTA and CDR2 FQGNSA. This CDR3 comprises 16 residues. CDR3 in DNA: TGTGCCAGCAGCCTACATGGGGGGGGGACCTACAATGAGCAGTTCTTC. Amino acids: CASSLHGGGTYNEQFF.

This chain uses TRBV6-2 or TRBV6-3 with TRBJ1-5; D gene uncertain. V was cut by 6 bases and J by 0 bases, with 9 bases left in between. The CDR3 loop spans 14 amino acids. Per the germline V gene, CDR1 is MNHEY and CDR2 is SVGEGT. The CDR3 nucleotides read TGTGCCAGCAGCCCGGACCGTAGCAATCAGCCCCAGCATTTT. As protein: CASSPDRSNQPQHF.